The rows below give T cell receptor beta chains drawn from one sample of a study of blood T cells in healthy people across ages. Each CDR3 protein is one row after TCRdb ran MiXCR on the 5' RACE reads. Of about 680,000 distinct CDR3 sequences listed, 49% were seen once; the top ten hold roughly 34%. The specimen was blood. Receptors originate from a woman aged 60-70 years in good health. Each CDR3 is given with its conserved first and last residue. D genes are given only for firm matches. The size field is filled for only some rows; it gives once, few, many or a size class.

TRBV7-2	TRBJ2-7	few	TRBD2	TGTGCCAGCAGCTTAAGCGGGAACAATGAGCAGTACTTC	CASSLSGNNEQYF
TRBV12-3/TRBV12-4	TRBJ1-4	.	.	TGTGCCAGCAGCCTAGGGGGGCAGGAAAAACTGTTTTTT	CASSLGGQEKLFF
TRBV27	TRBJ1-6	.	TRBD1	TGTGCCAGCAGTCCCAACGACAGGGGAAGCTCCTATAATTCACCCCTCCACTTT	CASSPNDRGSSYNSPLHF
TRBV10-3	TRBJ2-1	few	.	TGTGCCATCAGCCCGGACTACGCAGACAATGAGCAGTTCTTC	CAISPDYADNEQFF
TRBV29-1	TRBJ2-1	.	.	TGCAGCGCTTTCCACGAGACCCAGTTCTTC	CSAFHETQFF
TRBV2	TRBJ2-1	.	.	TGTGCCAGCAGGAGGGATGGAAGCTCCTACAATGAGCAGTTCTTC	CASRRDGSSYNEQFF
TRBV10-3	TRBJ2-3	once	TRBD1	TGTGCCATCAGTGTAGACAGGGGGGGGACAGATACGCAGTATTTT	CAISVDRGGTDTQYF
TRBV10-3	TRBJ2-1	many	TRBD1	TGTGCCATCAGTGAGTTGGCCGGGACAGGGGAATACAATGAGCAGTTCTTC	CAISELAGTGEYNEQFF
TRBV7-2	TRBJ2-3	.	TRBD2	TGTGCCAGCAGCCCATCTAGCGGGAGGAGGGGTGATACGCAGTATTTT	CASSPSSGRRGDTQYF
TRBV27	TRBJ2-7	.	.	TGTGCCAGCAGTTACCGTCCTGGAGGGAGTGGATACGAGCAGTACTTC	CASSYRPGGSGYEQYF
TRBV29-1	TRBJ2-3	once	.	TGCAGCGTTGCGGTGGATACGCAGTATTTT	CSVAVDTQYF
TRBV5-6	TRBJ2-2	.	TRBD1	TGTGCCAGCAGCCCGCGGGACAGGGGAGACACCGGGGAGCTGTTTTTT	CASSPRDRGDTGELFF
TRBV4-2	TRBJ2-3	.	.	TGTGCCAGCAAACCCCAGGGGGGGGGAGGTAATGCAGATACGCAGTATTTT	CASKPQGGGGNADTQYF
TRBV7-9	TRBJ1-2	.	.	TGTGCCAGCAGTCAAAAAAGCGGCGGTCTCTATGGCCACACCTTC	CASSQKSGGLYGHTF
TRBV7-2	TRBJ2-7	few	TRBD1	TGTGCCAGCAGCTTCGGCGGGACAGGATACTACGAGCAGTACTTC	CASSFGGTGYYEQYF
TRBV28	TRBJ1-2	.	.	TGTGCCAGCAAGGGGGTGGGGCACTATGGCTACACCTTC	CASKGVGHYGYTF
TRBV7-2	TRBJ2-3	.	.	TGTGCCAGCAGACCTCACCCCGGGACAGATACGCAGTATTTT	CASRPHPGTDTQYF
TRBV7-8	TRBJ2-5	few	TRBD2	TGTGCCAGCAGCCCCGCCCGACTAGCGGTTAATATGGGTGAGCAGTACTTC	CASSPARLAVNMGEQYF
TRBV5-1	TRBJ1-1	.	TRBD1	TGCGCCAGCAGCCTAGATACAGGGGTCACTGAAGCTTTCTTT	CASSLDTGVTEAFF
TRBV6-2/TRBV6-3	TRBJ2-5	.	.	TGTGCCAGCAGTTGCTCCCAAGAGACCCAGTACTTC	CASSCSQETQYF
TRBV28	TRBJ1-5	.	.	TGTGCCAGCAGTCTGCAGGACTATCAGCCCCAGCATTTT	CASSLQDYQPQHF
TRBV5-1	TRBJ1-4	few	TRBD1	TGCGCCAGCAGCTTGGAGGGACAGGGAGAAAAACTGTTTTTT	CASSLEGQGEKLFF
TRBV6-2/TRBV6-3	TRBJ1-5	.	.	TGCGCCAGCAGTGTCAGGGACAATCAGCCCCAGCATTTT	CASSVRDNQPQHF
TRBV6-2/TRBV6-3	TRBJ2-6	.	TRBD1	TGTGCCAGCAGTGGTTTTACGGGACAGGGGACCTCTGGGGCCAACGTCCTGACTTTC	CASSGFTGQGTSGANVLTF
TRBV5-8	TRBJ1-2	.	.	TGTGCCAGCAGCTCTCGGTATGGCTACACCTTC	CASSSRYGYTF
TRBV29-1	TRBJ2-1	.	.	TGCAGCGTCCGACAGGGAGGCAATGAGCAGTTCTTC	CSVRQGGNEQFF
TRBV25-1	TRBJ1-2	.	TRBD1	TGTGCCAGCAGTGAATCAGGGGGTTCGTATGGCTACACCTTC	CASSESGGSYGYTF
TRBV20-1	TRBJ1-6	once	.	TGCAGTGCCAACCGACAAGGGGAGGAAAATTCACCCCTCCACTTT	CSANRQGEENSPLHF
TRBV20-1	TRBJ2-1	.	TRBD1	TGCAGTGCTAGAGGGCTTGAGGGGGCGCGTTACAATGAGCAGTTCTTC	CSARGLEGARYNEQFF
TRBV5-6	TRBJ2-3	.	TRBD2	TGTGCCAGCAGCCCGACTAGCGGGAGGGCACTAGGGATTACAGATACGCAGTATTTT	CASSPTSGRALGITDTQYF
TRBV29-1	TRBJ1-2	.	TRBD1	TGCAGCGTTGAGGGACAGGTCTATGGCTACACCTTC	CSVEGQVYGYTF
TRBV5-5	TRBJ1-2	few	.	TGTGCCAGCAGCTCAATACTTGACAGACCGGGCTACACCTTC	CASSSILDRPGYTF
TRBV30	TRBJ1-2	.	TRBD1	TGTGCCTGGGAGGACAGGGGACATGGCTACACCTTC	CAWEDRGHGYTF
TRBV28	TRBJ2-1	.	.	TGTGCCAGCAGTGGCTTTAGGCAGGGTTACAATGAGCAGTTCTTC	CASSGFRQGYNEQFF
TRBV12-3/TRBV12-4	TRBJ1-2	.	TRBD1	TGTGCCAGCAGTCCGACAGGGTTCAACTATGGCTACACCTTC	CASSPTGFNYGYTF
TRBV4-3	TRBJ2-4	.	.	TGCGCCAGCAGCCAGGGTCTTCTGGACATTCAGTACTTC	CASSQGLLDIQYF
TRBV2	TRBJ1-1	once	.	TGTGCCAGCGCCCAGGGCAGGGAGCTAGCTTTCTTT	CASAQGRELAFF
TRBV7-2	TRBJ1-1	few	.	TGTGCCAGCAGCTTAACAGCAGGGACTATGAACACTGAAGCTTTCTTT	CASSLTAGTMNTEAFF
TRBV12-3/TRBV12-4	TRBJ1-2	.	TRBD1	TGTGCCAGCAGTCAGGGACAGGGAGCTAACTATGGCTACACCTTC	CASSQGQGANYGYTF
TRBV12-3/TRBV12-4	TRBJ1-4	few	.	TGTGCCAGCGCGGGGGGAGAAAAACTGTTTTTT	CASAGGEKLFF
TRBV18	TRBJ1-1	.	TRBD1	TGTCCCAGCTCACCAACAGGGGAGGGTAATGCTTTCTTT	CPSSPTGEGNAFF
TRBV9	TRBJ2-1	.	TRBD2	TGTGCCAGCAGCGTAGTTGCTAGCGGGAGGGGTGAGCAGTTCTTC	CASSVVASGRGEQFF
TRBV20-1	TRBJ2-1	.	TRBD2	TGCAGTGCTAGAGGGACTAGCGGGAGCAGAGAGCAGTTCTTC	CSARGTSGSREQFF
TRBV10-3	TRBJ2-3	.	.	TGTGCCATCAAACGTTCGGACATCACGGATACGCAGTATTTT	CAIKRSDITDTQYF
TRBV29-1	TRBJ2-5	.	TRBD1	TGCAGCGCCGGACAGGGGATGGAGACCCAGTACTTC	CSAGQGMETQYF
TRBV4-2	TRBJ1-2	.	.	TGTGCCAGCAGCCAGCCCAGCGTAAACTATGGCTACACCTTC	CASSQPSVNYGYTF
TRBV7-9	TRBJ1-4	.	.	TGTGCCAGCAGCCCAGAGGGCTTGGATGAAAAACTGTTTTTT	CASSPEGLDEKLFF
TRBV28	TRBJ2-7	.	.	TGTGCCAGCAGTTCCCCCACCGCAGTTTCTAGAGCTCTTTCCTACGAGCAGTACTTC	CASSSPTAVSRALSYEQYF
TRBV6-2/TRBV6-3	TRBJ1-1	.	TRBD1	TGTGCCAGCAGTTACTCGAGCAGGGGGCCCACTGAAGCTTTCTTT	CASSYSSRGPTEAFF
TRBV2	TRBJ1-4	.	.	TGTGCCTGCAGCGGGCAGGGTTTAACTAATGAAAAACTGTTTTTT	CACSGQGLTNEKLFF
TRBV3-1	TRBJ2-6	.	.	TGTGCCAGCAGCCAGCGGGACAGCGGATCTGGGGCCAACGTCCTGACTTTC	CASSQRDSGSGANVLTF
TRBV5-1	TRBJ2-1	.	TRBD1	TGCGCCAGCAGCCGAGGGACAGGAGCTTTTCGGGAGCAGTTCTTC	CASSRGTGAFREQFF
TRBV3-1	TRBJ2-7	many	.	TGTGCCAGCAGCGATAGGCCGGGAGAGCAGTACTTC	CASSDRPGEQYF
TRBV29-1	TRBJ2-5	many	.	TGCAGCGTGGGGAGCACCCCGGGTGAGCAGTACTTC	CSVGSTPGEQYF